This entry concerns a single T cell receptor (beta chain). The record originates from a study of T cell responses to AZD1222 COVID-19 vaccine. Per germline, CDR1 LNHDA and CDR2 SQIVND (reference sequence). Trimming stripped 4 bases from V and 7 bases from J, with 17 bases between. CDR3 length: 16 residues. The assay was immunoSEQ multiplex PCR, and TCRdb's table has in-frame clones only and misses some. The sample carries 85,000 to 95,000 clones, around nine tenths recorded once. V gene TRBV19 combines with J gene TRBJ1-6, with a possible D match to TRBD1 (5 bases). This clonotype was sampled from an adult who received the AZD1222 COVID-19 vaccine. The starting material was peripheral blood, obtained 28 days after the second AZD1222 dose. Written as DNA, the CDR3 is TGTGCCAGTAGTAAACCGGGACCTTGGGGAAATTCACCCCTCCACTTT. This translates into CASSKPGPWGNSPLHF.